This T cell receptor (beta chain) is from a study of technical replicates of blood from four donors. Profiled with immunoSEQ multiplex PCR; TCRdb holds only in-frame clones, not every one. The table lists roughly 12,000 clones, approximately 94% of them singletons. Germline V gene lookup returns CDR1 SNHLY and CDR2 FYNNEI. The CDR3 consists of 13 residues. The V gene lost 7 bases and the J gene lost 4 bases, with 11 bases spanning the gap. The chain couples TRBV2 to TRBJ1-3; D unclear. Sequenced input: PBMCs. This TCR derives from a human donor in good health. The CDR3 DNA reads TGTGCCAGCATTTCGGCGGGGGGAAACACCATATATTTT. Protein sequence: CASISAGGNTIYF.